The following is a T cell receptor beta chain sequence with its context. V shed 3 bases and J 5 bases; nucleotides not matched to a gene: 5. The germline gives CDR1 SGDLS, CDR2 YYNGEE. This CDR3 is 15 amino acids long. Authors' processing steps: ImmunoSEQ gave junction-only sequences without quality scores, so filtering differed. Sequencing was performed with immunoSEQ multiplex PCR; in TCRdb, only in-frame clones are kept and a portion is missing. The V and J calls and the clone size are those of that table, but D and trimming were determined from the DNA. This repertoire shows about 1.5 million clones, roughly 96% found once; its top ten account for roughly 1.2%. The data originate from a study of shared clonotypes between healthy human individuals. Study background: A couple of women and three men aged 18 to 49 served as donors.

Specimen: naive CD4+ T cells sorted from blood. Subset here: CD45RA+ positively selected. The receptor's source is a man aged 30-40 years in good health. V and J are TRBV9 and TRBJ2-3, with TRBD2 matching 11 bases. The CDR3 DNA reads as TGTGCCAGCAGCGCCTTTAGCGGGAGGGGAGATACGCAGTATTTT. It encodes CASSAFSGRGDTQYF. Full variable domain (outside the CDR3, taken from reference TRBV9 and TRBJ2-3): DSGVTQTPKHLITATGQRVTLRCSPRSGDLSVYWYQQSLDQGLQFLIQYYNGEERAKGNILERFSAQQFPDLHSELNLSSLELGDSALYFCASSAFSGRGDTQYFGPGTRLTVL.